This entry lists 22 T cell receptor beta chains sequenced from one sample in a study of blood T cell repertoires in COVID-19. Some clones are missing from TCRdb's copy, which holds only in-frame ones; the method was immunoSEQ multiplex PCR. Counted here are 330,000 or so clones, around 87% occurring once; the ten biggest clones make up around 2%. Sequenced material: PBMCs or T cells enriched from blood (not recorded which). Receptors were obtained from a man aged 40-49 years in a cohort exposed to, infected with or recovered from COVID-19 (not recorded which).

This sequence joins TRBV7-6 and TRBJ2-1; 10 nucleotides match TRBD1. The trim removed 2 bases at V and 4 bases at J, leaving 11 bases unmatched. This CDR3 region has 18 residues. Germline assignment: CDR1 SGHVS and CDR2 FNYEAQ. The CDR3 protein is CASSLLGGQGTRYNEQFF. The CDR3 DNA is TGTGCCAGCAGCTTATTGGGGGGACAGGGGACAAGGTACAATGAGCAGTTCTTC.

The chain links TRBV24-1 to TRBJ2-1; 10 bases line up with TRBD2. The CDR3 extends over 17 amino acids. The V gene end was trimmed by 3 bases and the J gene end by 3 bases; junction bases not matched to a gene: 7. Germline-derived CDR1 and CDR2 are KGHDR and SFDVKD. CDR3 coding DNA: TGTGCCACCAGTGATGGCAGACTAGCGGGTAACTACAATGAGCAGTTCTTC. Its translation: CATSDGRLAGNYNEQFF.

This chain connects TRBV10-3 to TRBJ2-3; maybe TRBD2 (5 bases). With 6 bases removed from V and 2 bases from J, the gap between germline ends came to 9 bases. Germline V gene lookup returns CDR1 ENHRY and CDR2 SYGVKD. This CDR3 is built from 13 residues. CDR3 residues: CAISTGSTDTQYF. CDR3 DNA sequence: TGTGCCATCAGCACGGGATCCACAGATACGCAGTATTTT.

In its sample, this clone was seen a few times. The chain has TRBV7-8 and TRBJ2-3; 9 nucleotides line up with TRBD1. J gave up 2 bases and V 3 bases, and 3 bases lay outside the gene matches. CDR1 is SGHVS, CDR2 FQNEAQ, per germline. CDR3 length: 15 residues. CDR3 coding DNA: TGTGCCAGCAGCTTGGACAGGGGTATCACAGATACGCAGTATTTT. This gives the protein CASSLDRGITDTQYF.

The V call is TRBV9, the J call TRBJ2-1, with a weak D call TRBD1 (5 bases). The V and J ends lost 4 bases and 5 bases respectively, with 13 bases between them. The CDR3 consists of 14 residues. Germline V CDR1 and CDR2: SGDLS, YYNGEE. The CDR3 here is CASSLGLVDNEQFF. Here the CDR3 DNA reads TGTGCCAGCAGCCTGGGGCTAGTAGACAATGAGCAGTTCTTC.

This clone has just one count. CDR3 sequence: CASATDRANYGYTF. The CDR3 nucleotides are TGTGCCAGCGCGACAGACCGGGCTAACTATGGCTACACCTTC. J is TRBJ1-2 and V is TRBV18, with D tentatively TRBD1 (5 bases). The V end lost 8 bases, the J end lost 0 bases, and 13 bases lay between the germline ends. CDR1 and CDR2 from the germline V gene are KGHSH and LQKENI. This CDR3 has 14 residues. The full variable domain, completed using reference TRBV18 and TRBJ1-2, is NAGVMQNPRHLVRRRGQEARLRCSPMKGHSHVYWYRQLPEEGLKFMVYLQKENIIDESGMPKERFSAEFPKEGPSILRIQQVVRGDSAAYFCASATDRANYGYTFGSGTRLTVV.

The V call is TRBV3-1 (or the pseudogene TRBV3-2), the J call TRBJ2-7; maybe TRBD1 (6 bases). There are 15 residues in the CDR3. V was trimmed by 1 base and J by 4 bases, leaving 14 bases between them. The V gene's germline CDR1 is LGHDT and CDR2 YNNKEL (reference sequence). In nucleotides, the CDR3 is TGTGCCAGCAGCCAAGGGCCCAGGACAGTTTACGAGCAGTACTTC. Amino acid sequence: CASSQGPRTVYEQYF.

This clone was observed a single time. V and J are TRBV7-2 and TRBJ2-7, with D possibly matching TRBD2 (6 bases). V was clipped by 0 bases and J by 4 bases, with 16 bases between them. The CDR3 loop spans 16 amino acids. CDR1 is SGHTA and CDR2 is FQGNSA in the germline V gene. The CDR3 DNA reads TGTGCCAGCAGCTTAGCGGGGGGAGTAAGTAGGTACGAGCAGTACTTC. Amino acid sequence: CASSLAGGVSRYEQYF. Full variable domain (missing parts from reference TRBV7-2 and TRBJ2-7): GAGVSQSPSNKVTEKGKDVELRCDPISGHTALYWYRQSLGQGLEFLIYFQGNSAPDKSGLPSDRFSAERTGGSVSTLTIQRTQQEDSAVYLCASSLAGGVSRYEQYFGPGTRLTVT.

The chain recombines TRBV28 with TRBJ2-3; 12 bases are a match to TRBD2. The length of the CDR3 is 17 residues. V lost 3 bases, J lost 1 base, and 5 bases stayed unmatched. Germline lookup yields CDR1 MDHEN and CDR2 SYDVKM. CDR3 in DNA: TGTGCCAGCAGTTTCTCTAGCGGGAGGGTCGGCACAGATACGCAGTATTTT. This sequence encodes CASSFSSGRVGTDTQYF. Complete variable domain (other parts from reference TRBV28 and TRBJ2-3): DVKVTQSSRYLVKRTGEKVFLECVQDMDHENMFWYRQDPGLGLRLIYFSYDVKMKEKGDIPEGYSVSREKKERFSLILESASTNQTSMYLCASSFSSGRVGTDTQYFGPGTRLTVL.

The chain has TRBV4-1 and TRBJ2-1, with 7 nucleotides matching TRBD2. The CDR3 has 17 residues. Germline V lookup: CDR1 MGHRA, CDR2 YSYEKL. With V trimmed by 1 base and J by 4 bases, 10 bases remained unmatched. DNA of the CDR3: TGCGCCAGCAGCCAAGTAAGAAGCGGGGTCCCTTACAATGAGCAGTTCTTC. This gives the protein CASSQVRSGVPYNEQFF.

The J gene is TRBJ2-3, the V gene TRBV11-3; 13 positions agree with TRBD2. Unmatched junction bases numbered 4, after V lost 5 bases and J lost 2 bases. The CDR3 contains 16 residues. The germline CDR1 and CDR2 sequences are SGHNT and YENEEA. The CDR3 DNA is TGTGCCAGCAGCACCGGACTAGCGGGAGCCACAGATACGCAGTATTTT. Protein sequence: CASSTGLAGATDTQYF.

The CDR3 region has the DNA TGTGCCAGCAGCTTAGAAGGGACAGGGATGTACGAGCAGTACTTC. It encodes CASSLEGTGMYEQYF. The chain uses TRBV11-2 and TRBJ2-7; 9 bases map to TRBD1. The length of the CDR3 is 15 residues. Losses at the gene ends were 0 bases for V and 4 bases for J; bases not matched to a gene: 4. Germline V gene lookup returns CDR1 SGHAT and CDR2 FQNNGV.

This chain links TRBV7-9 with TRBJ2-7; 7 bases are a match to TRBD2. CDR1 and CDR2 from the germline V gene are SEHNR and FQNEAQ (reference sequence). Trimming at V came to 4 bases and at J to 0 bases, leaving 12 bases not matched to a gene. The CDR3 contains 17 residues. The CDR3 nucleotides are TGTGCCAGCAGCTCTGACGGGGGGTGGTTTCCCTCCTACGAGCAGTACTTC. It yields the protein CASSSDGGWFPSYEQYF.

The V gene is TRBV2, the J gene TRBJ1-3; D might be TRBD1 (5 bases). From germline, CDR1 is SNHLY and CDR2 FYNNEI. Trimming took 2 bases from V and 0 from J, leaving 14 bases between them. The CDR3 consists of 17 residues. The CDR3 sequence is CASSEWGSRRSGNTIYF. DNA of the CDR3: TGTGCCAGCAGTGAATGGGGCAGCCGTCGCTCTGGAAACACCATATATTTT.

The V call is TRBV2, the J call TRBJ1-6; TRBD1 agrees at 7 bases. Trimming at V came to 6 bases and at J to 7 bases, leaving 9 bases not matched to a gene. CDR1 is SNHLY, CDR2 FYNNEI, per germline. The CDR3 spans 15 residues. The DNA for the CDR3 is TGTGCCAGCAGCGGGACAGAGTTTCGGAATTCACCCCTCCACTTT. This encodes CASSGTEFRNSPLHF.

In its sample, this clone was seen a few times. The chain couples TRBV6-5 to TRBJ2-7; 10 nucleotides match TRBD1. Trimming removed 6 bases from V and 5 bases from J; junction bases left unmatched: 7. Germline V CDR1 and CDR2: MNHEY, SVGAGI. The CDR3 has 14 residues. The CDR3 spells CASSWDRGLDEQYF. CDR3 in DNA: TGTGCCAGCAGCTGGGACAGGGGCCTGGACGAGCAGTACTTC.

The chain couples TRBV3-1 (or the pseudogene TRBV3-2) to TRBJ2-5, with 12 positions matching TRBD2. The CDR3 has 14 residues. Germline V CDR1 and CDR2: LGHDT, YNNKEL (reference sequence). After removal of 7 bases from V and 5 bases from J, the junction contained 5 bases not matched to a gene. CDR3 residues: CASKRLAGVETQYF. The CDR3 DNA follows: TGTGCCAGCAAGCGACTAGCGGGAGTTGAGACCCAGTACTTC.

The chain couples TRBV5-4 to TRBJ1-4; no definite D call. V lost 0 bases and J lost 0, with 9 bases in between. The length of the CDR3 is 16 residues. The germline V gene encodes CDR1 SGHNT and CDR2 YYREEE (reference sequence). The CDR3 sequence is CASSLGGRATNEKLFF. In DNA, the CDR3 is TGTGCCAGCAGCTTGGGAGGGAGAGCAACTAATGAAAAACTGTTTTTT. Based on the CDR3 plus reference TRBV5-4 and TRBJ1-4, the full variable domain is ETGVTQSPTHLIKTRGQQVTLRCSSQSGHNTVSWYQQALGQGPQFIFQYYREEENGRGNFPPRFSGLQFPNYSSELNVNALELDDSALYLCASSLGGRATNEKLFFGSGTQLSVL.

CDR3 bases: TGTGCCAGCAGCTCCAACTCTGGAAACACCATATATTTT. Residues: CASSSNSGNTIYF. V gene TRBV5-5 combines with J gene TRBJ1-3; no firm D call. The germline V and J ends were trimmed by 3 bases and 0 bases, with 4 bases remaining between them. The CDR3 length is 13 residues. Germline lookup yields CDR1 SGHKS and CDR2 YYEKEE (reference sequence).

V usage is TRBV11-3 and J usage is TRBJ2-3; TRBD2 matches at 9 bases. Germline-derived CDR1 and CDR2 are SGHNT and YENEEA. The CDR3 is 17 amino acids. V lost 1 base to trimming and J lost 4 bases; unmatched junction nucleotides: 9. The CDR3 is CASSLGSASGNADTQYF. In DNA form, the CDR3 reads TGTGCCAGCAGCTTAGGTTCCGCTAGCGGGAACGCAGATACGCAGTATTTT.

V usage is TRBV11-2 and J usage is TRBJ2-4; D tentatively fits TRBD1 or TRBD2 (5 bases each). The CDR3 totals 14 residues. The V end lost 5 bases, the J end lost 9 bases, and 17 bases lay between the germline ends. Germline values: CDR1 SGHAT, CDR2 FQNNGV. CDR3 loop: CASSLGHPRGIQYF. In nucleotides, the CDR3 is TGTGCCAGCAGCCTAGGACATCCACGGGGCATTCAGTACTTC.

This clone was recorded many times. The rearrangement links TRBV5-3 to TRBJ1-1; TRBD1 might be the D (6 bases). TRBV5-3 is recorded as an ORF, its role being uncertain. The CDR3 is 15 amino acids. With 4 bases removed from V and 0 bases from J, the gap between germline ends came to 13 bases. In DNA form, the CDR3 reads TGTGCCAGAAGCACCGGGACAAAGGTGAACACTGAAGCTTTCTTT. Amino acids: CARSTGTKVNTEAFF.